This TCR beta chain was obtained from a study of cytomegalovirus exposure and HLA in healthy donors. Study findings and constraints: Earlier analysis found most TCR beta V segments productive about 87% or about 30% of the time. Some V segments, including TRBV6-2 and TRBV6-3, were excluded as indistinguishable.

This clone was observed a single time. The antigen remains unidentified. Primers for the PCR totalled 60 Vbeta and 13 Jbeta. TCRdb keeps only in-frame clones here, not all; method: immunoSEQ multiplex PCR. Of around 130,000 clones listed, 70% to 90% are singletons. The CDR3 has 15 amino acids. The clonotype was recovered from a boy younger than 18 in good health and CMV-seronegative. Sequencing used PBMCs. The chain couples TRBV21-1 to TRBJ1-1; the table's D call, TRBD1, has no DNA check behind it. TRBV21-1 is noted as a pseudogene. In DNA, the CDR3 is TGTGCCAGCATCCCTGGGTCCAGGGGGAACACTGAAGCTTTCTTT. Translating gives CASIPGSRGNTEAFF.